These 28 T cell receptor beta chains came from one sample sequenced in a study of T cell responses to AZD1222 COVID-19 vaccine. Clones were sequenced by immunoSEQ multiplex PCR, and TCRdb holds only the in-frame ones, with some missing. The profile shows about 75,000 clones, approximately 88% of them singletons. The sample here was peripheral blood, taken 28 days after the second dose of the MenACWY control vaccine. All receptors come from an adult who received the MenACWY meningococcal vaccine as a control.

The CDR3 DNA reads TGCGCCAGCACACCCGCCCGGGATTCAAATTCACCCCTCCACTTT. It translates to CASTPARDSNSPLHF. This chain joins TRBV5-1 and TRBJ1-6; D uncertain. The CDR3 covers 15 residues. Germline V lookup: CDR1 SGHRS, CDR2 YFSETQ. V was shortened by 6 bases and J by 7 bases, with 17 bases between the two germline ends.

The V and J genes are TRBV6-1 and TRBJ1-3; TRBD1 is a possible D gene (5 bases). The CDR3 is made up of 16 amino acids. Germline V gene lookup returns CDR1 MNHNS and CDR2 SASEGT. V lost 0 bases to trimming and J lost 0 bases, with 9 bases between them. For the CDR3, the DNA is TGTGCCAGCAGTGAAGCTAGACAGTTCTCTGGAAACACCATATATTTT. This codes for CASSEARQFSGNTIYF.

This clone was found a few times. The rearrangement joins TRBV7-9 to TRBJ2-5, with TRBD1 matching over 8 bases. The V segment lost 1 base and the J segment 1 base; nucleotides outside the gene matches: 8. CDR3 length: 17 residues. Germline-derived CDR1 and CDR2 are SEHNR and FQNEAQ (reference sequence). CDR3 DNA sequence: TGTGCCAGCAGCTTAGGGCCAGGGGGCCCCGTCCAAGAGACCCAGTACTTC. Translating it yields CASSLGPGGPVQETQYF.

This clone was observed a single time. This chain connects TRBV6-6 to TRBJ1-4; D is uncertain. Germline V gene sequence: CDR1 MNHNY, CDR2 SVGAGI (reference sequence). The CDR3 contains 14 residues. The germline V and J ends were trimmed by 5 bases and 7 bases, with 14 bases remaining between them. For the CDR3, the DNA is TGTGCCAGCAGTCCTAGGTCTCAGCTTGAAAAACTGTTTTTT. Amino acids: CASSPRSQLEKLFF.

This rearrangement joins TRBV5-6 to TRBJ2-3; D gene ambiguous. V was cut by 4 bases and J by 0 bases, with 21 bases left in between. The CDR3 has 18 residues. In germline, CDR1 is SGHDT, CDR2 YYEEEE. CDR3 coding DNA: TGTGCCAGCAGCCCACGTTACCGCCCGGTGACTAGCACAGATACGCAGTATTTT. Translating gives CASSPRYRPVTSTDTQYF.

The chain carries TRBV6-5 and TRBJ1-6, with unresolved D. V shed 8 bases and J shed 7 bases, with 6 bases lying between them. The V gene's germline CDR1 is MNHEY and CDR2 SVGAGI. The CDR3 loop spans 11 amino acids. In DNA, the CDR3 is TGTGCCAGCCGGGAGAATTCACCCCTCCACTTT. As protein: CASRENSPLHF.

The chain employs TRBV3-1 (or the pseudogene TRBV3-2) and TRBJ2-6; no reliable D call. V was shortened by 2 bases and J by 0 bases, with 2 bases between the two germline ends. CDR3 length: 14 residues. Germline CDR1 LGHDT, CDR2 YNNKEL (reference sequence). This CDR3 is CASSQSSGANVLTF. The CDR3, as DNA: TGTGCCAGCAGCCAAAGCTCTGGGGCCAACGTCCTGACTTTC.

The rearrangement joins TRBV7-9 to TRBJ2-1; D is ambiguous. Germline lookup yields CDR1 SEHNR and CDR2 FQNEAQ (reference sequence). Trimming removed 4 bases at V and 7 bases at J, with 5 bases between. CDR3 length: 11 amino acids. CDR3 sequence: CASSSRNEQFF. CDR3 bases: TGTGCCAGCAGCTCCCGTAATGAGCAGTTCTTC.

The chain employs TRBV19 and TRBJ1-2; TRBD1 matches at 10 bases. The germline CDR1 and CDR2 sequences are LNHDA and SQIVND (reference sequence). V shed 5 bases and J 8 bases; nucleotides not matched to a gene: 14. CDR3 length equals 16 residues. The CDR3: CASSPSSGTGARGYTF. CDR3 sequence (DNA): TGTGCCAGTAGTCCGTCGTCCGGGACAGGGGCGCGGGGCTACACCTTC.

The chain uses TRBV19 and TRBJ1-2, with TRBD1 matching over 10 bases. CDR1 LNHDA and CDR2 SQIVND come from the germline V gene (reference sequence). J lost 6 bases, V lost 4 bases, and 8 bases had no gene match. The CDR3 has 15 amino acids. CDR3 coding DNA: TGTGCCAGTAGTACCCGGGACAGGGGTGGAAATGGCTACACCTTC. Translation gives CASSTRDRGGNGYTF.

The chain couples TRBV5-1 to TRBJ1-1; 8 nucleotides align to TRBD1. The CDR3 totals 15 residues. J was trimmed by 5 bases and V by 4 bases; bases with no gene match: 10. Germline V gene sequence: CDR1 SGHRS, CDR2 YFSETQ. Here the CDR3 DNA reads TGCGCCAGCAGCCCACACGGACAGGGATGGACTGAAGCTTTCTTT. Translating it yields CASSPHGQGWTEAFF.

The chain joins TRBV7-2 to TRBJ2-5, with 9 bases identical to TRBD1. The V gene's germline CDR1 is SGHTA and CDR2 FQGNSA. Unmatched junction bases numbered 5, after V lost 5 bases and J lost 4 bases. The CDR3 extends over 14 amino acids. CDR3 sequence reads: CASSATGGSETQYF. DNA of the CDR3: TGTGCCAGCAGCGCGACAGGGGGTTCAGAGACCCAGTACTTC.

This clone was picked up one time. This chain uses TRBV5-6 with TRBJ2-1, with D possibly TRBD2 on 6 matching bases. CDR1 and CDR2 (germline): SGHDT, YYEEEE. V was shortened by 0 bases and J by 0 bases, with 13 bases between the two germline ends. This CDR3 is 17 amino acids long. The CDR3 sequence is CASSLDRGLGSYNEQFF. The CDR3 DNA reads TGTGCCAGCAGCTTGGATCGGGGACTGGGCTCCTACAATGAGCAGTTCTTC. The full variable domain, completed using reference TRBV5-6 and TRBJ2-1, is DAGVTQSPTHLIKTRGQQVTLRCSPKSGHDTVSWYQQALGQGPQFIFQYYEEEERQRGNFPDRFSGHQFPNYSSELNVNALLLGDSALYLCASSLDRGLGSYNEQFFGPGTRLTVL.

J is TRBJ2-7 and V is TRBV2; no reliable D call. The germline CDR1 and CDR2 sequences are SNHLY and FYNNEI. This CDR3 is built from 13 residues. The V and J ends lost 7 bases and 1 base respectively, with 11 bases between them. The DNA for the CDR3 is TGTGCCAGCACAGAAGACATTTCCTACGAGCAGTACTTC. This codes for CASTEDISYEQYF.

The rearrangement joins TRBV19 to TRBJ1-3; weak D call: TRBD1 (5 bases). V was pared by 6 bases and J by 0 bases, with 9 bases between. The CDR3 has 14 amino acids. Germline lookup yields CDR1 LNHDA and CDR2 SQIVND (reference sequence). CDR3 sequence: CASRAGTSGNTIYF. CDR3 DNA: TGTGCCAGTAGGGCCGGGACCTCTGGAAACACCATATATTTT.

The chain links TRBV7-2 to TRBJ1-5; D possibly corresponds to TRBD1 (6 bases). V was pared by 0 bases and J by 0 bases, with 12 bases between. CDR1 is SGHTA and CDR2 is FQGNSA in the germline V gene. The CDR3 length is 17 residues. CDR3 region: CASSLAPTGPSNQPQHF. The CDR3 DNA is TGTGCCAGCAGCTTAGCTCCCACAGGGCCTAGCAATCAGCCCCAGCATTTT.

V is TRBV28 and J is TRBJ2-7; TRBD1 or TRBD2 may be the D gene (6 bases each). Germline V gene data show CDR1 as MDHEN and CDR2 as SYDVKM. V was pared by 6 bases and J by 1 base, with 13 bases between. The CDR3 contains 14 residues. This CDR3 reads CASRTEGGSYEQYF. The DNA of the CDR3 is TGTGCCAGCAGGACCGAGGGGGGTTCCTACGAGCAGTACTTC.

The chain is built from TRBV30 and TRBJ1-3; 7 nucleotides agree with TRBD1. The CDR3 is 12 amino acids. Germline CDR1 and CDR2: GTSNPN and SVGIG (reference sequence). V lost 7 bases and J lost 4; bases outside the gene matches: 4. CDR3 region: CALDRRGNTIYF. CDR3 nucleotide sequence: TGTGCCTTGGACAGGCGAGGAAACACCATATATTTT.

The chain recombines TRBV10-3 with TRBJ1-6; 8 bases line up with TRBD1. V lost 3 bases, J lost 7 bases, and 2 bases stayed unmatched. Germline assignment: CDR1 ENHRY and CDR2 SYGVKD. The CDR3 loop spans 14 amino acids. CDR3 in DNA: TGTGCCATCAGTGAAGACAGGGGAAATTCACCCCTCCACTTT. The encoded protein is CAISEDRGNSPLHF.

The chain employs TRBV2 and TRBJ1-3; perhaps TRBD1 as D (5 bases). V was shortened by 6 bases and J by 2 bases, with 14 bases between the two germline ends. CDR3 length: 15 residues. Germline CDR1 SNHLY, CDR2 FYNNEI. CDR3 DNA sequence: TGTGCCAGCAGCGCCCAGGGTTTAGCTGGAAACACCATATATTTT. It encodes CASSAQGLAGNTIYF. The complete variable domain, with remaining parts taken from reference TRBV2 and TRBJ1-3, reads EPEVTQTPSHQVTQMGQEVILRCVPISNHLYFYWYRQILGQKVEFLVSFYNNEISEKSEIFDDQFSVERPDGSNFTLKIRSTKLEDSAMYFCASSAQGLAGNTIYFGEGSWLTVV.

This chain joins TRBV7-2 and TRBJ2-3, with 7 bases identical to TRBD1. CDR3 length: 18 residues. Per germline, CDR1 SGHTA and CDR2 FQGNSA. Trimming at V came to 1 base and at J to 4 bases, leaving 14 bases not matched to a gene. The CDR3 DNA follows: TGTGCCAGCAGCTTAGTTCCGACCTCGACAGGGAGCCCAGATACGCAGTATTTT. Its protein product is CASSLVPTSTGSPDTQYF.

The CDR3 is CASSSGLAQDTQYF. The CDR3 DNA follows: TGTGCCAGCAGCTCCGGACTAGCCCAGGATACGCAGTATTTT. The genes are TRBV11-3 and TRBJ2-3; 8 nucleotides agree with TRBD2. The CDR3 sequence is 14 residues long. The junction had 6 bases not matched to a gene; V was cut back by 4 bases and J by 6 bases. The germline CDR1 and CDR2 sequences are SGHNT and YENEEA.

The gene calls are TRBV4-1 and TRBJ1-2; D possibly corresponds to TRBD1 (5 bases). The CDR3 sequence is 15 residues long. The V and J ends lost 0 bases and 5 bases respectively, with 13 bases between them. Germline assignment: CDR1 MGHRA and CDR2 YSYEKL. The CDR3 nucleotides read TGCGCCAGCAGCCAAGATAATCAGGGAATGTATGGCTACACCTTC. This encodes CASSQDNQGMYGYTF.

V and J are TRBV30 and TRBJ1-1; D is possibly TRBD1 (6 bases). This CDR3 is built from 12 residues. The germline V gene has CDR1 GTSNPN and CDR2 SVGIG (reference sequence). V lost 2 bases and J lost 7, with 11 bases in between. The CDR3 protein is CAWSPGENEAFF. The CDR3 DNA is TGTGCCTGGAGTCCAGGGGAGAATGAAGCTTTCTTT.

The chain's CDR3 is CASSGGGYTF. The DNA for the CDR3 is TGCGCCAGCAGTGGCGGTGGCTACACCTTC. The chain joins TRBV23-1 to TRBJ1-2; D is unclear. TRBV23-1 falls under the ORF class, with uncertain function. This CDR3 spans 10 amino acids. Trimming took 5 bases from V and 7 from J, leaving 5 bases between them.

J is TRBJ2-3 and V is TRBV24-1; 8 bases line up with TRBD1. Germline CDR1 reads KGHDR; CDR2 reads SFDVKD. The V segment lost 7 bases and the J segment 3 bases; nucleotides outside the gene matches: 8. The CDR3 length is 15 residues. As DNA, the CDR3 is TGTGCCACCAGCCAAACCGGGACAGGAACAGATACGCAGTATTTT. Translated: CATSQTGTGTDTQYF.

The rearrangement links TRBV29-1 to TRBJ2-1, with a possible D match to TRBD1 (5 bases). CDR1 is SQVTM and CDR2 is ANQGSEA in the germline V gene. CDR3 length equals 13 residues. The V gene lost 4 bases and the J gene lost 2 bases, with 9 bases spanning the gap. Here the CDR3 DNA reads TGCAGCGTTGCCAGGGCGGCCTACAATGAGCAGTTCTTC. Translation: CSVARAAYNEQFF.

This clone was seen only once. The V gene is TRBV7-2, the J gene TRBJ1-2, with 7 bases identical to TRBD1. Looked up from germline, CDR1 is SGHTA and CDR2 is FQGNSA. This CDR3 is 15 amino acids long. Trimming removed 5 bases from V and 7 bases from J; junction bases left unmatched: 13. The CDR3 DNA follows: TGTGCCAGCAGCCCTCCGACAGGGTTGAGTTTTGGCTACACCTTC. It encodes CASSPPTGLSFGYTF.